Below, one T cell receptor (beta chain) is given with its context. Its antigen is unidentified. The sample is drawn from a study of beta chain features in type 1 diabetes. Study-wide points: Patients with type 1 diabetes carried fewer insertions and had more deletions at their VDJ junctions. Cells with high TCR expression could be over-represented by cDNA sequencing. Type 1 diabetes patients had moderately but significantly shorter TCRB CDR3s in all four CD4+ subsets.

The V end lost 4 bases, the J end lost 2 bases, and 15 bases lay between the germline ends. Germline CDR1 is MGHRA and CDR2 is YSYEKL. The CDR3 has 16 amino acids. The investigators reverse transcribed all of the isolated RNA, so they sequenced expressed TCRB transcripts. The table came from immunoSEQ multiplex PCR; TCRdb's copy has only in-frame clones and leaves some out. The sample carries about 45,000 clones, 65% to 70% recorded once. This clonotype was sampled from a woman in her late teens or twenties with type 1 diabetes. The V gene is TRBV4-1, the J gene TRBJ2-1, with a possible D match to TRBD2 (7 bases). Sequenced material: Tregs from blood. CDR3 in amino acids: CASSPGRGRAYNEQFF. DNA for the CDR3: TGCGCCAGCAGCCCGGGTAGGGGGAGGGCCTACAATGAGCAGTTCTTC.